This TCR beta chain was obtained from a study of blood T cell repertoires in COVID-19. Study details: The cDNA or gDNA used as material had been derived from T cells, B-cell-depleted T cells, or PBMCs.

This clone occurred once. The CDR3 has 16 amino acids. Germline V CDR1 and CDR2: SGHRS, YFSETQ. Trimming left V 5 bases short and J 3 bases short, with 17 bases between. Cohorts were determined from participant-reported clinical history. Two consecutive negative NP/OP PCR tests, clearance, or resolved symptoms defined Cohort 3 recovery. The assay was immunoSEQ multiplex PCR, and TCRdb's table has in-frame clones only and misses some. The table records around 430,000 clones, about 83% of them present only once. The receptor's source is a woman aged 50 to 65 who had recovered from COVID-19. The sample comprised PBMCs or T cells enriched from blood (not recorded which). This sequence joins TRBV5-1 and TRBJ1-4; possible D gene TRBD1, 6 bases. The DNA of the CDR3 is TGCGCCAGCAGAAACCCAGGGGACGCGGCTAATGAAAAACTGTTTTTT. Its translation: CASRNPGDAANEKLFF.